This entry lists 11 T cell receptor beta chains sequenced from one sample in a study of CD8 T cells in Susac syndrome. Reverse transcription of about 0.5 to 1 ug RNA was carried out with random hexamers. TCRdb re-derived calls from the immunoSEQ multiplex PCR reads in MiXCR, one entry per CDR3 protein. The data contain tens of thousands of distinct CDR3 sequences, more than 85% of them singletons. The sample taken for sequencing was CD4+ T cells from PBMCs. The origin of the receptors is a human donor with Susac syndrome.

The rearrangement joins TRBV5-1 to TRBJ2-3; TRBD2 matches 10 bases. The CDR3 covers 17 residues. J was trimmed by 2 bases and V by 5 bases; bases with no gene match: 11. Germline CDR1 reads SGHRS; CDR2 reads YFSETQ. Here the CDR3 DNA reads TGCGCCAGCAGGATGAAGTCTAGCGGGGGACTCACAGATACGCAGTATTTT. Translated: CASRMKSSGGLTDTQYF.

The V and J genes are TRBV7-2 and TRBJ1-1, with 7 positions matching TRBD1. Trimming at V came to 3 bases and at J to 6 bases, leaving 1 base not matched to a gene. There are 12 residues in the CDR3. In germline, CDR1 is SGHTA, CDR2 FQGNSA. This CDR3 reads CASSFQGAEAFF. CDR3 nucleotide sequence: TGTGCCAGCAGCTTCCAGGGGGCTGAAGCTTTCTTT.

This chain joins TRBV9 and TRBJ2-3, with 7 bases identical to TRBD2. Looked up from germline, CDR1 is SGDLS and CDR2 is YYNGEE. This CDR3 spans 14 amino acids. The V segment lost 4 bases and the J segment 1 base; nucleotides outside the gene matches: 3. CDR3 sequence: CASSIAGRTDTQYF. In DNA form, the CDR3 reads TGTGCCAGCAGCATAGCGGGTCGCACAGATACGCAGTATTTT. The variable domain in full, with the rest retrieved from reference TRBV9 and TRBJ2-3, is DSGVTQTPKHLITATGQRVTLRCSPRSGDLSVYWYQQSLDQGLQFLIQYYNGEERAKGNILERFSAQQFPDLHSELNLSSLELGDSALYFCASSIAGRTDTQYFGPGTRLTVL.

This clonotype has a single count. The chain carries TRBV29-1 and TRBJ2-4; 10 nucleotides match TRBD1. The ends lost 5 bases at V and 0 bases at J; junction bases unmatched: 13. The length of the CDR3 is 18 residues. Germline lookup yields CDR1 SQVTM and CDR2 ANQGSEA. The CDR3 bases are TGCAGCGTTTCGCTTCTTCGGGACAGGGGTCTAGCCAAAAACATTCAGTACTTC. Translation: CSVSLLRDRGLAKNIQYF.

This clonotype was seen a few times. The chain uses TRBV19 and TRBJ2-2; D not certain. CDR3 length: 15 amino acids. Germline CDR1 is LNHDA and CDR2 is SQIVND (reference sequence). V was cut by 5 bases and J by 0 bases, with 10 bases left in between. The DNA for the CDR3 is TGTGCCAGTAGTCCCGGACGCTCGAACACCGGGGAGCTGTTTTTT. As protein: CASSPGRSNTGELFF.

This clonotype was seen just once. The chain combines TRBV20-1 with TRBJ2-3, with D tentatively TRBD1 (6 bases). The CDR3 sequence is 14 residues long. V was clipped by 5 bases and J by 8 bases, with 20 bases between them. Germline V CDR1 and CDR2: DFQATT, SNEGSKA (reference sequence). Here the CDR3 DNA reads TGCAGTGCTCTCGACAGGTTGATGGTGCGTACGCAGTATTTT. Its protein product is CSALDRLMVRTQYF.

The chain joins TRBV12-3 or TRBV12-4 to TRBJ2-2; D remains unclear. Trimming took off 8 bases at V and 6 bases at J, with 10 bases between the two ends. This CDR3 contains 12 residues. This CDR3 reads CASSDNAGELFF. CDR3 DNA: TGTGCCAGCTCGGATAACGCCGGGGAGCTGTTTTTT.

The chain joins TRBV20-1 to TRBJ1-5, with D hard to call. The CDR3 spans 15 residues. Germline-derived CDR1 and CDR2 are DFQATT and SNEGSKA (reference sequence). The V end lost 2 bases, the J end lost 0 bases, and 11 bases lay between the germline ends. The CDR3 region has the DNA TGCAGTGCTAGACTTCCGACGGATAGCAATCAGCCCCAGCATTTT. It encodes CSARLPTDSNQPQHF.

This clonotype was found once. This CDR3 is CATSDPAVNYGYTF. The CDR3 DNA is TGTGCCACCAGTGATCCAGCAGTTAACTATGGCTACACCTTC. V and J are TRBV24-1 and TRBJ1-2; unclear D gene. Germline-derived CDR1 and CDR2 are KGHDR and SFDVKD. The CDR3 has 14 amino acids. Between the trimmed V and J ends, which lost 3 bases and 1 base, there was a span of 8 bases.

The rearrangement uses TRBV6-5 and TRBJ2-5; 7 bases are shared with TRBD2. There are 16 residues in the CDR3. V trimming: 0 bases; J trimming: 5 bases; junction bases outside the gene matches: 9. Germline-derived CDR1 and CDR2 are MNHEY and SVGAGI. Here the CDR3 reads CASSYSWTSGWETQYF. CDR3 DNA: TGTGCCAGCAGTTACTCGTGGACTAGTGGTTGGGAGACCCAGTACTTC.

This chain links TRBV7-9 with TRBJ2-1, with 15 nucleotides matching TRBD2. The germline V gene has CDR1 SEHNR and CDR2 FQNEAQ (reference sequence). The CDR3 loop spans 18 amino acids. V lost 3 bases, J lost 8 bases, and 11 bases stayed unmatched. The CDR3 nucleotides read TGTGCCAGCAGCTTCGGATCCGGACTAGCGGGGGGGCTCGATGAGCAGTTCTTC. This gives the protein CASSFGSGLAGGLDEQFF.